The present TCR beta chain was sequenced within a study of technical replicates of blood from several donors. Generated by immunoSEQ multiplex PCR, the TCRdb table keeps only in-frame clones and is missing some. The repertoire consists of approximately 17,000 clones, with approximately 86% occurring once and the leading ten covering approximately 9.9%. CDR3 length equals 14 residues. V lost 0 bases, J lost 7 bases, and 3 bases stayed unmatched. CDR1 and CDR2 (germline): LNHDA, SQIVND (reference sequence). Specimen: PBMCs. This receptor was obtained from a human donor in good health. V and J are TRBV19 and TRBJ2-4, with 7 bases identical to TRBD1. The CDR3 reads CASSIESRGNIQYF. CDR3 bases: TGTGCCAGTAGTATAGAGAGCAGGGGGAACATTCAGTACTTC.